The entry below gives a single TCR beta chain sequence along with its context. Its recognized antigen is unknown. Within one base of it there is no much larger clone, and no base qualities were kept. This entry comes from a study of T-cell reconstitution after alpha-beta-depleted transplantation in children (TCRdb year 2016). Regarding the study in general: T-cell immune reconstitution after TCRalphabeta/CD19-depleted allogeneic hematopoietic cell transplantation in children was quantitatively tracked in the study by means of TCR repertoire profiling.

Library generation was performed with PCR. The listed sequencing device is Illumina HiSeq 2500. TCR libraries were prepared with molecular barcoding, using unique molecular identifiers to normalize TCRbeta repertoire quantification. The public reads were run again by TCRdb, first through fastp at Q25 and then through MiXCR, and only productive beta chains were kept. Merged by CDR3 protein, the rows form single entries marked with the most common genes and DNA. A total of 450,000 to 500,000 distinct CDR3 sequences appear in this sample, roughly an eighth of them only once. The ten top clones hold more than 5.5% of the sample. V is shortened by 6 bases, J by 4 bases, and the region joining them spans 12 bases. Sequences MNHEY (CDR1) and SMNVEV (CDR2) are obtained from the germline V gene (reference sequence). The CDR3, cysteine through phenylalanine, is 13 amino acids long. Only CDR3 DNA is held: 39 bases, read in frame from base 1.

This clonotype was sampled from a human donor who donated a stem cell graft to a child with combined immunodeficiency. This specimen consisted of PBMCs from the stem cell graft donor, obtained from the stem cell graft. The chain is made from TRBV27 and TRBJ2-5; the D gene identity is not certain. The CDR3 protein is CASSPGERETQYF. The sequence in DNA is TGTGCCAGCAGCCCCGGAGAGAGAGAGACCCAGTACTTC.